This TCR beta chain originates from a study of blood T cell repertoires in COVID-19. Per the authors' pipeline: Amplification of reference gene primers provided the estimated nucleated cell counts. TCRdb's table, derived via immunoSEQ multiplex PCR, lists solely in-frame clones and lacks some. D and trimming were read from the DNA, whereas the V and J calls and clone size are those reported in that table. The sample consists of tens of thousands of clones, about 92% of them appearing once. Trimming removed 0 bases from V and 4 bases from J, with 15 bases in between. Germline values: CDR1 LNHNV, CDR2 YYDKDF (reference sequence). CDR3 length equals 16 residues.

Sequencing used peripheral blood. V and J are TRBV15 and TRBJ1-2; D unresolved. The sequence was obtained from a middle-aged man with acute or convalescent COVID-19. The CDR3 DNA sequence: TGTGCCACCAGCAGAGATCAAAATAGCGGGCTCTATGGCTACACCTTC. As protein: CATSRDQNSGLYGYTF.